These 27 T cell receptor beta chains originate from one sample sequenced in a study of graft-versus-host responses after intestinal transplantation. TCRdb keeps only in-frame clones here, not all; method: immunoSEQ multiplex PCR. In the table there are over 80,000 clones, 85% to 95% of which are singletons. Their specific antigens are unknown. Sample: unstimulated CD8+ T cells sorted from spleen or lymph node cells, taken before transplant. Source of these receptors: a human donor who was the organ donor for an intestinal transplant.

This clone appeared once. The chain couples TRBV4-2 to TRBJ2-3; perhaps TRBD2 as D (6 bases). The germline V and J ends were trimmed by 2 bases and 0 bases, with 6 bases remaining between them. The CDR3 loop spans 14 amino acids. CDR1 LGHNA and CDR2 YNFKEQ come from the germline V gene. CDR3 sequence reads: CASSQRGSTDTQYF. CDR3 bases: TGTGCCAGCAGCCAACGGGGGAGCACAGATACGCAGTATTTT.

This rearrangement joins TRBV29-1 to TRBJ1-5; 8 bases agree with TRBD1. J was trimmed by 4 bases and V by 1 base; bases with no gene match: 0. Germline-derived CDR1 and CDR2 are SQVTM and ANQGSEA. This CDR3 comprises 13 residues. The CDR3 nucleotides read TGCAGCGTTGAAGGGACAGGGAATCAGCCCCAGCATTTT. It codes for CSVEGTGNQPQHF.

This clone was picked up one time. The chain uses TRBV12-5 and TRBJ2-7; maybe TRBD2 (6 bases). V was pared by 6 bases and J by 7 bases, with 19 bases between. The germline V gene has CDR1 LGHNT and CDR2 FRNRAP. The length of the CDR3 is 14 residues. The CDR3 region has the DNA TGTGCTAGTGGACGCGGGGAGCCGGCTGGTGAGCAGTACTTC. Translating gives CASGRGEPAGEQYF.

This clone was recorded a few times. The CDR3 DNA is TGTGCCAGCACCCTGCCCGGGTCTACCACAGATACGCAGTATTTT. Translated, it gives CASTLPGSTTDTQYF. J is TRBJ2-3 and V is TRBV7-9; D not certain. This CDR3 has 15 amino acids. The V end lost 7 bases, the J end lost 2 bases, and 16 bases lay between the germline ends. Germline V gene lookup returns CDR1 SEHNR and CDR2 FQNEAQ (reference sequence). Variable domain in full (rest from reference TRBV7-9 and TRBJ2-3): DTGVSQNPRHKITKRGQNVTFRCDPISEHNRLYWYRQTLGQGPEFLTYFQNEAQLEKSRLLSDRFSAERPKGSFSTLEIQRTEQGDSAMYLCASTLPGSTTDTQYFGPGTRLTVL.

In its sample, this clone was seen once. Within the sample, other DNA sequences also encode this same CDR3. V and J are TRBV27 and TRBJ2-7, with TRBD2 matching 7 bases. Germline V gene data show CDR1 as MNHEY and CDR2 as SMNVEV (reference sequence). Losses at the gene ends were 5 bases for V and 0 bases for J; bases not matched to a gene: 1. The CDR3 runs 13 residues. Here the CDR3 reads CASSPGGSYEQYF. Written as DNA, the CDR3 is TGTGCCAGCAGTCCGGGGGGCTCCTACGAGCAGTACTTC.

The V gene is TRBV19, the J gene TRBJ2-5, with 9 nucleotides matching TRBD1. This CDR3 region has 15 residues. Germline assignment: CDR1 LNHDA and CDR2 SQIVND (reference sequence). The V and J ends lost 5 bases and 5 bases, in that order; junction bases with no gene match: 9. CDR3 region: CASSWGTGTGETQYF. Written as DNA, the CDR3 is TGTGCCAGTAGTTGGGGGACAGGGACAGGCGAGACCCAGTACTTC.

The gene calls are TRBV19 and TRBJ1-3; D may be TRBD1 (5 bases). V lost 6 bases to trimming and J lost 2 bases, with 8 bases between them. Germline V gene lookup returns CDR1 LNHDA and CDR2 SQIVND (reference sequence). This CDR3 has 13 amino acids. The CDR3 reads CASSWGAGNTIYF. For the CDR3, the DNA is TGTGCCAGTAGCTGGGGGGCTGGAAACACCATATATTTT.

The rearrangement uses TRBV7-6 and TRBJ2-1; 8 bases map to TRBD2. The CDR3 length is 15 residues. With 3 bases clipped from V and 4 bases from J, the junction kept 5 bases outside the gene matches. From germline, CDR1 is SGHVS and CDR2 FNYEAQ. Written as DNA, the CDR3 is TGTGCCAGCAGCTTCGGGAGGGGCCCTTACAATGAGCAGTTCTTC. The encoded protein is CASSFGRGPYNEQFF.

This rearrangement joins TRBV19 to TRBJ2-7, with TRBD1 as a possible D gene (5 bases). V dropped 7 bases and J dropped 4 bases, with 8 bases sitting between them. Germline V CDR1 and CDR2: LNHDA, SQIVND (reference sequence). The CDR3 covers 11 residues. The CDR3 nucleotides read TGTGCCAGTAAGCAGGGTTACGAGCAGTACTTC. Translated: CASKQGYEQYF.

The rearrangement links TRBV2 to TRBJ1-6, with D uncertain. This CDR3 is 16 amino acids long. CDR1 and CDR2 (germline): SNHLY, FYNNEI. V lost 7 bases and J 0 bases, leaving 13 bases between the germline ends. CDR3 DNA sequence: TGTGCCAGCAAGTTTGGTAGAAGCTCCTATAATTCACCCCTCCACTTT. This gives the protein CASKFGRSSYNSPLHF.

The rearrangement joins TRBV11-2 to TRBJ2-5; the match to TRBD2 covers 11 bases. V trimming: 5 bases; J trimming: 2 bases; junction bases outside the gene matches: 16. Germline lookup yields CDR1 SGHAT and CDR2 FQNNGV. The CDR3 runs to 19 residues. As DNA, the CDR3 is TGTGCCAGCAGCCCGACTAGACTTAGCGGGGGGGCAGTTCAAGAGACCCAGTACTTC. Translated, it gives CASSPTRLSGGAVQETQYF.

The chain uses TRBV28 and TRBJ1-5; D is unresolved. In germline, CDR1 is MDHEN, CDR2 SYDVKM. Between the trimmed V and J ends, which lost 3 bases and 3 bases, there was a span of 6 bases. The CDR3 is made up of 13 amino acids. Written as DNA, the CDR3 is TGTGCCAGCAGTTTCCCGTCCAATCAGCCCCAGCATTTT. As protein: CASSFPSNQPQHF.

The chain joins TRBV5-1 to TRBJ2-7; D is undetermined. Germline lookup yields CDR1 SGHRS and CDR2 YFSETQ. Trimming left V 1 base short and J 0 bases short, with 5 bases between. The length of the CDR3 is 13 residues. The CDR3 sequence is CASSLIDSYEQYF. CDR3 DNA: TGCGCCAGCAGCTTGATAGACTCCTACGAGCAGTACTTC.

V usage is TRBV5-1 and J usage is TRBJ2-1; D is unclear. CDR1 is SGHRS, CDR2 YFSETQ, per germline. V gave up 2 bases and J gave up 6 bases, with 12 bases separating them. The CDR3 contains 14 residues. CDR3 in amino acids: CASSFSFGANEQFF. The CDR3 DNA sequence: TGCGCCAGCAGCTTCTCCTTTGGAGCCAATGAGCAGTTCTTC.

This chain uses TRBV9 with TRBJ2-7; 9 bases are shared with TRBD2. V dropped 3 bases and J dropped 5; count of bases not matched to a gene: 12. CDR3 length: 16 amino acids. Germline CDR1 is SGDLS and CDR2 is YYNGEE. The CDR3 spells CASSALAGGGADEQYF. The CDR3 region has the DNA TGTGCCAGCAGCGCCCTGGCGGGAGGGGGGGCCGACGAGCAGTACTTC.

This rearrangement joins TRBV6-1 to TRBJ1-5; D uncertain. The germline V and J ends were trimmed by 0 bases and 5 bases, with 8 bases remaining between them. This CDR3 has 14 residues. Germline-derived CDR1 and CDR2 are MNHNS and SASEGT. DNA of the CDR3: TGTGCCAGCAGTGAAGCGGTTAGAGATCAGCCCCAGCATTTT. Translation gives CASSEAVRDQPQHF.

The chain is built from TRBV5-1 and TRBJ2-7; weak D call: TRBD1 (6 bases). The CDR3 loop spans 13 amino acids. In germline, CDR1 is SGHRS, CDR2 YFSETQ. The V gene lost 7 bases and the J gene lost 0 bases, with 11 bases spanning the gap. CDR3 amino acids: CASCRDNSYEQYF. DNA for the CDR3: TGCGCCAGCTGCCGGGACAACTCCTACGAGCAGTACTTC. Using reference TRBV5-1 and TRBJ2-7 for the parts outside the CDR3, the full variable domain is KAGVTQTPRYLIKTRGQQVTLSCSPISGHRSVSWYQQTPGQGLQFLFEYFSETQRNKGNFPGRFSGRQFSNSRSEMNVSTLELGDSALYLCASCRDNSYEQYFGPGTRLTVT.

A word on this clone: In the same sample, other DNA sequences code for this CDR3. The rearrangement links TRBV6-5 to TRBJ2-7; weak D call: TRBD1 (7 bases). V shed 5 bases and J shed 4 bases, with 9 bases lying between them. Germline CDR1 MNHEY, CDR2 SVGAGI. The CDR3 length is 12 residues. CDR3 region: CASSPGGYEQYF. The CDR3 DNA follows: TGTGCCAGCAGTCCAGGGGGGTACGAGCAGTACTTC.

The chain is built from TRBV18 and TRBJ1-2; no clear D gene. Per germline, CDR1 KGHSH and CDR2 LQKENI. CDR3 length: 16 amino acids. V was shortened by 3 bases and J by 3 bases, with 17 bases between the two germline ends. CDR3 loop: CASSPRVVEEHYGYTF. The DNA of the CDR3 is TGTGCCAGCTCACCTCGGGTTGTGGAGGAACACTATGGCTACACCTTC.

The chain has TRBV11-2 and TRBJ2-5, with D maybe TRBD2 (5 bases). The J call is doubtful: the DNA matches TRBJ2-7 better. Per the germline V gene, CDR1 is SGHAT and CDR2 is FQNNGV. This CDR3 contains 15 residues. CDR3 coding DNA: TGTGCCAGCAGCTTAGGAGCGGCGAGCTCCTACGAGCAGTACTTC. Translation: CASSLGAASSYEQYF.

V gene TRBV28 combines with J gene TRBJ2-2, with a weak D call TRBD1 (6 bases). Germline V gene lookup returns CDR1 MDHEN and CDR2 SYDVKM. The CDR3 runs 19 residues. V was shortened by 4 bases and J by 4 bases, with 25 bases between the two germline ends. DNA of the CDR3: TGTGCCAGCAGTTACGTGGCGCTCAAACAGGGTGTATTCACCGGGGAGCTGTTTTTT. Encoded protein: CASSYVALKQGVFTGELFF.

This clone occurred once. The chain has TRBV7-9 and TRBJ2-7; D possibly corresponds to TRBD2 (6 bases). Germline-derived CDR1 and CDR2 are SEHNR and FQNEAQ (reference sequence). The CDR3 is 13 amino acids. V was pared by 3 bases and J by 6 bases, with 12 bases between. CDR3 nucleotide sequence: TGTGCCAGCAGCTTGGAGGGGATGAGCGAGCAGTACTTC. It yields the protein CASSLEGMSEQYF.

V is TRBV11-2 and J is TRBJ2-3, with 11 bases matching TRBD2. The CDR3 spans 16 residues. Losses at the gene ends were 2 bases for V and 2 bases for J; bases not matched to a gene: 3. Looked up from germline, CDR1 is SGHAT and CDR2 is FQNNGV. CDR3 nucleotide sequence: TGTGCCAGCAGCTTACTAGCGGGGGGCCCCACAGATACGCAGTATTTT. This translates into CASSLLAGGPTDTQYF.

This chain links TRBV10-3 with TRBJ2-7; 7 bases map to TRBD1. The junction had 4 bases not matched to a gene; V was cut back by 4 bases and J by 1 base. The CDR3 has 14 amino acids. Germline assignment: CDR1 ENHRY and CDR2 SYGVKD. The CDR3 bases are TGTGCCATCAGTGTGGACAGGCATTCCTACGAGCAGTACTTC. Translation: CAISVDRHSYEQYF.

J is TRBJ2-5 and V is TRBV27, with D maybe TRBD1 (6 bases). From germline, CDR1 is MNHEY and CDR2 SMNVEV (reference sequence). This CDR3 has 18 residues. V lost 2 bases to trimming and J lost 5 bases, with 24 bases between them. Here the CDR3 DNA reads TGTGCCAGCAGTTTAAATTTCCCCGGCAGGGGTTCAGGGGAGACCCAGTACTTC. It yields the protein CASSLNFPGRGSGETQYF.

The CDR3: CASSPSGIYEQYF. The CDR3 region has the DNA TGTGCCAGCAGCCCATCCGGGATCTACGAGCAGTACTTC. The chain couples TRBV9 to TRBJ2-5; tentative D call: TRBD2 (5 bases). With the DNA end fitting TRBJ2-7 better, the J assignment may be wrong. Germline V CDR1 and CDR2: SGDLS, YYNGEE. CDR3 length: 13 amino acids.

The chain has TRBV4-3 and TRBJ1-4; D remains unclear. This CDR3 has 15 residues. Germline V gene lookup returns CDR1 LGHNA and CDR2 YSLEER. Trimming pared 2 bases from V and 8 bases from J, leaving 15 bases between. The CDR3: CASSQTDGPREKLFF. DNA for the CDR3: TGCGCCAGCAGCCAAACCGATGGGCCCCGAGAAAAACTGTTTTTT.